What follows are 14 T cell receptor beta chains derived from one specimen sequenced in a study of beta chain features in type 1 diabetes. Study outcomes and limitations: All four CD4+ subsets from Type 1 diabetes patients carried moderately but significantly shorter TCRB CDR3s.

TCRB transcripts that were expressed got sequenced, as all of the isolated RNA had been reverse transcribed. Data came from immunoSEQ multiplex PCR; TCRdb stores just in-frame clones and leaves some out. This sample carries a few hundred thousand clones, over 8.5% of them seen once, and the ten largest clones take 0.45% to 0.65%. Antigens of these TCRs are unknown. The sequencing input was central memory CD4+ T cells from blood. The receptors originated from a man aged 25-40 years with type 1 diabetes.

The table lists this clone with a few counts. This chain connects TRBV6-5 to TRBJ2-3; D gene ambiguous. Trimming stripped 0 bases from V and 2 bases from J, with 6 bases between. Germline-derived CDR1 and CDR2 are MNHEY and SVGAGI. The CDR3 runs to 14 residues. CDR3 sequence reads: CASSYSGFTDTQYF. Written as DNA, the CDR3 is TGTGCCAGCAGTTACTCGGGATTCACAGATACGCAGTATTTT.

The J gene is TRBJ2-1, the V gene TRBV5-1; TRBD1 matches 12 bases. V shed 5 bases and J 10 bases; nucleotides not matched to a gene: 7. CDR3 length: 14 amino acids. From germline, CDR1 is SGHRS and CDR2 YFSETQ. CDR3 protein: CASRFGTGGIEQFF. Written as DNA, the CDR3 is TGCGCCAGCAGATTCGGGACAGGGGGCATCGAGCAGTTCTTC.

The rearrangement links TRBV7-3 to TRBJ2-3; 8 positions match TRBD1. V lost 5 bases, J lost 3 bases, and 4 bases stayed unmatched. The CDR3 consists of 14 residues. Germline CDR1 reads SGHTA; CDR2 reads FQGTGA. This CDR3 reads CASSPDRGTDTQYF. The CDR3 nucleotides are TGTGCCAGCAGCCCCGACAGGGGTACAGATACGCAGTATTTT.

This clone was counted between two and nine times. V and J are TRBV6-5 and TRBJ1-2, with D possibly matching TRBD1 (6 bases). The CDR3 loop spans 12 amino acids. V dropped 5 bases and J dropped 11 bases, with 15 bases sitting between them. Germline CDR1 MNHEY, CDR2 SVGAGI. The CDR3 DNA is TGTGCCAGCAGTGAACCCGGGACACGGTACACCTTC. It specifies CASSEPGTRYTF.

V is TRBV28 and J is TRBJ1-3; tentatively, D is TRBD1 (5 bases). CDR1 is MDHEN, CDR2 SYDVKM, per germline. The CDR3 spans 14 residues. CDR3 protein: CAGQGYGPGNTIYF. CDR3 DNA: TGTGCAGGGCAGGGATACGGACCTGGAAACACCATATATTTT.

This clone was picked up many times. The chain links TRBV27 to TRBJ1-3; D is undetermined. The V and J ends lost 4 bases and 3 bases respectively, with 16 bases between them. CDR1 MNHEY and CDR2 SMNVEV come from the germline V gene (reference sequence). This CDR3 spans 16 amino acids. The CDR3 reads CASSSRHPRYGNTIYF. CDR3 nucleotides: TGTGCCAGCAGTTCGAGACACCCCCGGTATGGAAACACCATATATTTT.

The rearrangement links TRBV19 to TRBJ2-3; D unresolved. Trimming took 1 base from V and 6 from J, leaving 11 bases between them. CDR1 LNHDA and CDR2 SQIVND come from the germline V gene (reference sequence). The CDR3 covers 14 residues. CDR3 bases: TGTGCCAGTAGTATAGGGGTTGTTAAGGATACGCAGTATTTT. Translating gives CASSIGVVKDTQYF. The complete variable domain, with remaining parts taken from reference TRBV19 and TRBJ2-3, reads DGGITQSPKYLFRKEGQNVTLSCEQNLNHDAMYWYRQDPGQGLRLIYYSQIVNDFQKGDIAEGYSVSREKKESFPLTVTSAQKNPTAFYLCASSIGVVKDTQYFGPGTRLTVL.

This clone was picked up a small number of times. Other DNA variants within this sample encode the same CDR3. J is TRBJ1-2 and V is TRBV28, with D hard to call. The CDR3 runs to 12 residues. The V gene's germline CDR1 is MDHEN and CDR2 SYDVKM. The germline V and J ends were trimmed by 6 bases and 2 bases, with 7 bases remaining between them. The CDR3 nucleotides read TGTGCCAGCAGGGATTTAAACTATGGCTACACCTTC. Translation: CASRDLNYGYTF.

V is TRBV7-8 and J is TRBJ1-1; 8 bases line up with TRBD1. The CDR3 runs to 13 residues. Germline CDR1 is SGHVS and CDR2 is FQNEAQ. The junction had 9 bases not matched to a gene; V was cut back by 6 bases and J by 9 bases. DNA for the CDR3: TGTGCCAGCAGTCTGACAGGGGAAGTTAAAGCTTTCTTT. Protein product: CASSLTGEVKAFF.

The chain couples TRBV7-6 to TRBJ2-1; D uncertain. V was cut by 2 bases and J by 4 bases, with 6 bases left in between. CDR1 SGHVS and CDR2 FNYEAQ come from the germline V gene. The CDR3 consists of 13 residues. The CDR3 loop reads CASSLRRYNEQFF. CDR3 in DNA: TGTGCCAGCAGCTTAAGACGGTACAATGAGCAGTTCTTC.

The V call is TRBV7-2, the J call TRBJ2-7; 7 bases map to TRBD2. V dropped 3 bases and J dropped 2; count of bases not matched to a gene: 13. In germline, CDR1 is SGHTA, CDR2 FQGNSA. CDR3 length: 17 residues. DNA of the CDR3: TGTGCCAGCAGCTTTCCGGATAGCGGGCATAAAACCTACGAGCAGTACTTC. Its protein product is CASSFPDSGHKTYEQYF.

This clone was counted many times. CDR3 DNA: TGTGCCAGTATGCCCCGTGGGGTGGGGGTATTGGCCGGGGAGCTGTTTTTT. Its protein is CASMPRGVGVLAGELFF. The V and J genes are TRBV19 and TRBJ2-2; D might be TRBD1 or TRBD2, each matching 5 bases. Trimming removed 7 bases at V and 6 bases at J, with 24 bases between. The V gene's germline CDR1 is LNHDA and CDR2 SQIVND (reference sequence). The CDR3 has 17 residues.

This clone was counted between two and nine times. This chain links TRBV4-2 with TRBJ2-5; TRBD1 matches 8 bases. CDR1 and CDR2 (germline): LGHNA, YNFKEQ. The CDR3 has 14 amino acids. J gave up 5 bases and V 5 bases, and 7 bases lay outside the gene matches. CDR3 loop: CASSLGTGDETQYF. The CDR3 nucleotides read TGTGCCAGCAGCTTAGGGACAGGAGACGAGACCCAGTACTTC.

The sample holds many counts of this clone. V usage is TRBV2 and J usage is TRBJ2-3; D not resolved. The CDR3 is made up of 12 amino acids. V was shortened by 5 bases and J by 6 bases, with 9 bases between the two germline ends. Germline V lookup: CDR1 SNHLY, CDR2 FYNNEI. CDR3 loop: CASSQVEDTQYF. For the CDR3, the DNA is TGTGCCAGCAGTCAAGTAGAGGATACGCAGTATTTT.